This note documents a single TCR beta chain sequence. Its antigen is unknown. The junction departs from the called germline gene at one end, perhaps through a read error. The data stem from a study of glioma-infiltrating T cells. Study-level points and caveats: Tissue-blood divergence was below expectation in non-neoplastic patients, above in gliomas. Very few CDR3 sequences were shared between tissue and blood.

Amplification of TCR alpha and beta CDR3 regions from RNA used iRepertoire nested multiplex PCR. Input was 100-400 ng of tissue mRNA or PBMC total RNA. TCRdb itself ran the multiplex PCR reads through MiXCR, one entry per CDR3 protein. The repertoire holds under 20,000 distinct CDR3 sequences, with 58% as singletons. The CDR3 is made up of 15 amino acids. Germline V gene sequence: CDR1 KGHDR, CDR2 SFDVKD. The genes are TRBV24-1 and TRBJ2-1; no definite D call. This clonotype was sampled from a human donor with low-grade glioma or glioblastoma, undergoing nonglioma brain surgery, or in good health (not recorded which). Sequencing was performed on glioma tissue, nonneoplastic brain tissue, or PBMCs (not recorded which). The CDR3 DNA reads TGTCCCACCAGCCTATCACCTAGCTCCTACAATGAGCAGTTCTTC. Amino acids: CPTSLSPSSYNEQFF.